This TCR beta chain was identified in a study of shared clonotypes between healthy human individuals. Germline CDR1 is MNHEY and CDR2 is SMNVEV (reference sequence). V was clipped by 1 base and J by 5 bases, with 12 bases between them. This CDR3 region has 14 residues. Cells designated naive CD8 were CD45RO-negative and were positively selected for CCR7, with terminally differentiated effector memory CD45RA+ cells excluded. Clones were sequenced by immunoSEQ multiplex PCR, and TCRdb holds only the in-frame ones, with some missing. The sample lists hundreds of thousands of clones, about 91% occurring once.

The chain is built from TRBV27 and TRBJ2-7; D possibly corresponds to TRBD1 (6 bases). This clonotype originated in a man aged 30-40 years in good health. Material for sequencing was naive CD8+ T cells sorted from blood. The CDR3 DNA follows: TGTGCCAGCAGTTTATTAGACAGGCCTAACGAGCAGTACTTC. Residues: CASSLLDRPNEQYF.